The T cell receptor (beta chain) under discussion was sequenced for a study of Graves' ophthalmopathy and Graves' hyperthyroidism. For repertoire sequencing, the TCR beta CDR3 regions were amplified from RNA transcripts. RT-PCR with HTBI primers came first, then second-round multiplex PCR. TCRdb recomputed calls from the multiplex PCR reads with MiXCR, one row per CDR3 protein. The table has about 390,000 distinct CDR3 sequences, 15% seen once; the top ten hold approximately 7%. Serum thyroxine and TRAb, along with clinical symptoms, thyroid ultrasound and orbital computed tomography, were what diagnosis relied on. V lost 8 bases and J lost 3, with 14 bases in between. This CDR3 comprises 13 residues. Germline V CDR1 and CDR2: DFQATT, SNEGSKA (reference sequence). This clonotype occurred many times.

The chain links TRBV20-1 to TRBJ1-5; D is possibly TRBD1 (6 bases). The clonotype originates from a woman in her late teens or twenties with stable Graves' hyperthyroidism. Specimen: peripheral blood. CDR3 in DNA: TGCAGTACCTCGACAGGAGTCAATCAGCCCCAGCATTTT. As protein: CSTSTGVNQPQHF.